This T cell receptor (beta chain) was sequenced during a study of blood T cell repertoires in COVID-19. Sequenced by immunoSEQ multiplex PCR; TCRdb stores in-frame clones only, minus some. The sample holds about 320,000 clones; about 85% are singletons and the top ten take over 1.5%. The CDR3 consists of 13 residues. V lost 5 bases and J 11 bases, leaving 18 bases between the germline ends. Assignment of participants to cohorts was predicated upon participant-reported clinical history. Individuals in the exposed group had encountered a COVID-19 case within 2 weeks preceding study entry. Sample: PBMCs or T cells enriched from blood (not recorded which). The V gene is TRBV12-3 or TRBV12-4, the J gene TRBJ1-1; no firm D call. This TCR was recovered from a woman in her thirties who had been exposed to COVID-19. CDR3 amino acids: CASSPVAGIGAFF. CDR3 coding DNA: TGTGCCAGCAGTCCCGTCGCCGGGATTGGGGCTTTCTTT.